Only one count was recorded for the clone carrying this T cell receptor beta chain. The target antigen is unknown. This entry comes from a study of CD8 T cells in ankylosing spondylitis. Findings and limits, study-wide: The study looked at matched synovial fluid samples from ankylosing spondylitis patients. Disease-linked clones were reported to be significantly enriched there.

This CDR3 is built from 14 residues. The germline V and J ends were trimmed by 2 bases and 6 bases, with 11 bases remaining between them. Germline-derived CDR1 and CDR2 are SNHLY and FYNNEI. A single record per CDR3 protein comes from TCRdb applying MiXCR to the 5' RACE reads. The sample contains approximately 150,000 distinct CDR3 sequences, around 32% of which appear only once. The specimen sequenced was synovial fluid, either unsorted or a sorted T cell fraction (not recorded which). The chain links TRBV2 to TRBJ2-1; D is tentatively TRBD1 or TRBD2 (6 bases each). This receptor was taken from a male donor with ankylosing spondylitis. The CDR3 DNA sequence: TGTGCCAGCAGTGAAACCAGGGGAGGCAATGAGCAGTTCTTC. Its protein product is CASSETRGGNEQFF.